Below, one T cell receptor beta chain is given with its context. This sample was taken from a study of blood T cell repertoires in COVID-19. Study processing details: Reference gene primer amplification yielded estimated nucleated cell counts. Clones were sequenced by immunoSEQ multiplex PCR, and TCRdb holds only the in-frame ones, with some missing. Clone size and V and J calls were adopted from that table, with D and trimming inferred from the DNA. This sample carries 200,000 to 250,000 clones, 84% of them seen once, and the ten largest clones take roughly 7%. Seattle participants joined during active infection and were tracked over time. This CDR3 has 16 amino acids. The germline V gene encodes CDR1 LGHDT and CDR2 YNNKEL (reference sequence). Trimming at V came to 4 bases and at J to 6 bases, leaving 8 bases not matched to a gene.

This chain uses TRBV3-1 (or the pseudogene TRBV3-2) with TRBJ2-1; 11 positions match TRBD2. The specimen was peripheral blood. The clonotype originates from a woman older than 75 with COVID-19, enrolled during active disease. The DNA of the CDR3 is TGTGCCAGCAGCCTCGGACGACTAGCGGGACTCAATGAGCAGTTCTTC. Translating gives CASSLGRLAGLNEQFF.